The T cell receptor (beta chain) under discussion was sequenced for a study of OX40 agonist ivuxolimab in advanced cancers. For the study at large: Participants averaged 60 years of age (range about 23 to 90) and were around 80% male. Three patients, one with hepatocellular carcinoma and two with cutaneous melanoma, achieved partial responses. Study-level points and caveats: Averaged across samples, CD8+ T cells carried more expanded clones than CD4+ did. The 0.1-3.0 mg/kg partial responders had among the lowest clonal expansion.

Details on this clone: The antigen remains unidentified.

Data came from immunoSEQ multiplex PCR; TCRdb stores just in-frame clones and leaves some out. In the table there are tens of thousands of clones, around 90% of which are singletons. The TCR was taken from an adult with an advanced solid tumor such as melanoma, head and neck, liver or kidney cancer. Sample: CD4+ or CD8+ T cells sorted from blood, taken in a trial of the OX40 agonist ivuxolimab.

The CDR3 reads CASSPNVLTVYQPQHF. CDR3 bases: TGTGCCAGCTCACCAAACGTATTGACGGTTTATCAGCCCCAGCATTTT. The chain has TRBV18 and TRBJ1-5; D uncertain. Trimming removed 2 bases at V and 5 bases at J, with 16 bases between. The V gene's germline CDR1 is KGHSH and CDR2 LQKENI. CDR3 length equals 16 residues. Together with reference TRBV18 and TRBJ1-5, the CDR3 gives the full variable domain: NAGVMQNPRHLVRRRGQEARLRCSPMKGHSHVYWYRQLPEEGLKFMVYLQKENIIDESGMPKERFSAEFPKEGPSILRIQQVVRGDSAAYFCASSPNVLTVYQPQHFGDGTRLSIL.